These 5 T cell receptor beta chains were all obtained from the same sample, sequenced in a study of T-cell memory formation after mild COVID-19. TCRdb redid the calling of the 5' RACE reads with MiXCR, one entry per CDR3 protein. This sample carries around 250,000 distinct CDR3 sequences, about 16% of them seen once, and the ten largest clones take 22%. Sample: PBMCs or a T cell subset sorted from them (not recorded which). The receptors come from a man between 18 and 35 years old who had mild COVID-19 (a few samples of this study predate the infection). Cell type and time point are not known.

The chain carries TRBV28 and TRBJ1-1; D remains unclear. CDR3 size: 15 residues. The germline gives CDR1 MDHEN, CDR2 SYDVKM. Trimming took off 2 bases at V and 5 bases at J, with 15 bases between the two ends. The CDR3 DNA sequence: TGTGCCAGCAGTTTACGCGGGGAGGGAAAGACTGAAGCTTTCTTT. The encoded protein is CASSLRGEGKTEAFF.

This chain uses TRBV5-1 with TRBJ1-6; D is uncertain. This CDR3 has 15 amino acids. The V gene lost 2 bases and the J gene lost 7 bases, with 13 bases spanning the gap. CDR1 is SGHRS and CDR2 is YFSETQ in the germline V gene. The CDR3 spells CASSFIDPENSPLHF. The CDR3 DNA sequence: TGCGCCAGCAGCTTCATTGACCCCGAGAATTCACCCCTCCACTTT.

This sequence joins TRBV7-9 and TRBJ1-2; 7 nucleotides align to TRBD1. The CDR3 length is 15 residues. V shed 8 bases, J shed 7 bases, and the junction held 16 bases outside the gene matches. Per the germline V gene, CDR1 is SEHNR and CDR2 is FQNEAQ (reference sequence). In DNA, the CDR3 is TGTGCCAGCCGTGGGACAGCTTACAACGGGGCTGGCTACACCTTC. Translated, it gives CASRGTAYNGAGYTF.

The genes are TRBV7-9 and TRBJ2-3; D not certain. CDR1 is SEHNR, CDR2 FQNEAQ, per germline (reference sequence). The CDR3 has 13 residues. V lost 6 bases and J 5 bases, leaving 12 bases between the germline ends. CDR3 in amino acids: CASSPTQKDTQYF. The CDR3 bases are TGTGCCAGCAGTCCGACACAGAAAGATACGCAGTATTTT.

The V call is TRBV5-1, the J call TRBJ2-3; D is possibly TRBD2 (6 bases). The length of the CDR3 is 16 residues. From germline, CDR1 is SGHRS and CDR2 YFSETQ. V lost 0 bases to trimming and J lost 3 bases, with 14 bases between them. DNA of the CDR3: TGCGCCAGCAGCTTGGGCGCACACGGACTAACAGATACGCAGTATTTT. Protein product: CASSLGAHGLTDTQYF.